This T cell receptor beta chain came from a study of T cell responses to AZD1222 COVID-19 vaccine. Findings and caveats of the study: Across spike, vaccine-associated CD4 TCRs were found, dominant at 160-218 and 743-854. Two doses of AZD1222 preceded a rise in Spike-specific TCR breadth and depth.

Clones were sequenced by immunoSEQ multiplex PCR, and TCRdb holds only the in-frame ones, with some missing. The sample shows 100,000 to 150,000 clones, around 89% of them seen only once. V was pared by 2 bases and J by 10 bases, with 17 bases of the junction left unmatched. The CDR3 runs to 16 residues. CDR1 and CDR2 (germline): SGHKS, YYEKEE (reference sequence). For this clone: Its antigen remains unidentified.

This receptor was taken from an adult in good health. This chain uses TRBV5-5 with TRBJ1-2, with 7 nucleotides matching TRBD1. The sample in question was peripheral blood, obtained on day 0 of AZD1222 vaccination. The DNA of the CDR3 is TGTGCCAGCAGCTTAATTCCTGGAGGGGGCGATCTCCTCTACACCTTC. It translates to CASSLIPGGGDLLYTF.